The 21 T cell receptor beta chains presented below share a single source sample, sequenced in a study of blood T cell repertoires in COVID-19. Data came from immunoSEQ multiplex PCR; TCRdb stores just in-frame clones and leaves some out. The sample lists under 250,000 clones; about 84% were seen once. Sequencing was performed on peripheral blood. These receptors originate from a woman of 80 years or more with COVID-19, enrolled during active disease.

This clone was detected only once. The V and J genes are TRBV12-3 or TRBV12-4 and TRBJ1-1; D is unclear. Trimming took off 3 bases at V and 2 bases at J, with 7 bases between the two ends. The CDR3 totals 13 residues. The DNA for the CDR3 is TGTGCCAGCAGTTTCGGGGAAAACACTGAAGCTTTCTTT. This encodes CASSFGENTEAFF.

This sequence joins TRBV14 and TRBJ2-4, with 11 bases identical to TRBD1. The CDR3 spans 14 residues. Looked up from germline, CDR1 is SGHDN and CDR2 is FVKESK. V was pared by 6 bases and J by 12 bases, with 10 bases of the junction left unmatched. The CDR3 region is CASRSTGTGGPQYF. In DNA form, the CDR3 reads TGTGCCAGCAGGTCGACCGGGACAGGGGGTCCTCAGTACTTC.

This clone is a singleton in its sample. The chain carries TRBV18 and TRBJ2-3; no clear D gene. Trimming stripped 1 base from V and 0 bases from J, with 5 bases between. The CDR3 contains 14 residues. Germline V gene lookup returns CDR1 KGHSH and CDR2 LQKENI. The CDR3 spells CASSPLVSTDTQYF. In nucleotides, the CDR3 is TGTGCCAGCTCACCACTAGTAAGCACAGATACGCAGTATTTT.

On this clone: One junction end disagrees with the germline gene, perhaps due to a read error. The gene calls are TRBV5-1 and TRBJ2-7; TRBD1 agrees at 10 bases. Germline V gene data show CDR1 as SGHRS and CDR2 as YFSETQ. This CDR3 spans 15 amino acids. The CDR3 loop reads CARSLGGTGEDEQYF. DNA of the CDR3: TGCGCCCGCAGCTTGGGGGGGACAGGGGAGGACGAGCAGTACTTC.

The V gene is TRBV2, the J gene TRBJ1-2, with D tentatively TRBD1 (5 bases). Trimming took off 6 bases at V and 8 bases at J, with 10 bases between the two ends. The germline V gene encodes CDR1 SNHLY and CDR2 FYNNEI. The CDR3 loop spans 11 amino acids. DNA of the CDR3: TGTGCCAGCAGCGCAGACAGAGGCTACACCTTC. It codes for CASSADRGYTF.

The rearrangement uses TRBV19 and TRBJ2-5; 9 bases agree with TRBD1. The CDR3 runs to 15 residues. The ends lost 8 bases at V and 2 bases at J; junction bases unmatched: 9. The germline gives CDR1 LNHDA, CDR2 SQIVND (reference sequence). CDR3 region: CASFDPGQGQETQYF. The CDR3, as DNA: TGTGCCAGTTTCGACCCGGGACAGGGACAAGAGACCCAGTACTTC.

This chain connects TRBV7-2 to TRBJ1-1; the D is unclear. The germline V gene encodes CDR1 SGHTA and CDR2 FQGNSA. The CDR3 is 13 amino acids. Trimming took off 1 base at V and 8 bases at J, with 11 bases between the two ends. The CDR3 DNA is TGTGCCAGCAGCTTAGGCAGGTCCCTAGAAGCTTTCTTT. This translates into CASSLGRSLEAFF.

This clone was seen a handful of times. The gene calls are TRBV27 and TRBJ1-6, with TRBD1 identical over 7 bases. Germline values: CDR1 MNHEY, CDR2 SMNVEV (reference sequence). The CDR3 extends over 17 amino acids. V was clipped by 3 bases and J by 4 bases; unmatched bases: 9. The CDR3 DNA sequence: TGTGCCAGCAGTTTCCGACAGGGATCTACATATAATTCACCCCTCCACTTT. It yields the protein CASSFRQGSTYNSPLHF.

The chain is built from TRBV7-9 and TRBJ1-1, with D possibly matching TRBD1 (5 bases). V shed 3 bases and J shed 5 bases, with 10 bases lying between them. Germline-derived CDR1 and CDR2 are SEHNR and FQNEAQ (reference sequence). CDR3 length equals 13 residues. This CDR3 reads CASSFTEGTEAFF. DNA of the CDR3: TGTGCCAGCAGCTTTACGGAGGGGACTGAAGCTTTCTTT.

This clone was detected only once. J is TRBJ1-2 and V is TRBV5-8, with no clear D. V was pared by 3 bases and J by 8 bases, with 14 bases between. Per germline, CDR1 SGHTS and CDR2 YDEGEE. CDR3 length: 13 amino acids. CDR3 coding DNA: TGTGCCAGCAGCTCGAAGGACCGGAGGGGCTACACCTTC. Translated, it gives CASSSKDRRGYTF.

This chain joins TRBV3-1 (or the pseudogene TRBV3-2) and TRBJ2-1, with 11 bases identical to TRBD2. The V gene's germline CDR1 is LGHDT and CDR2 YNNKEL (reference sequence). The CDR3 has 15 amino acids. The J segment lost 6 bases and the V segment lost 1 base, leaving 2 bases of the junction unmatched. The DNA for the CDR3 is TGTGCCAGCAGCCAAGGACTAGCGGGGACCAATGAGCAGTTCTTC. Translated, it gives CASSQGLAGTNEQFF.

This clone was seen more than once but under ten times. The J gene is TRBJ1-2, the V gene TRBV3-1 (or the pseudogene TRBV3-2); 9 nucleotides match TRBD1. The CDR3 covers 15 residues. With V trimmed by 4 bases and J by 4 bases, 7 bases remained unmatched. Germline V gene lookup returns CDR1 LGHDT and CDR2 YNNKEL (reference sequence). In nucleotides, the CDR3 is TGTGCCAGCAGCCCGACAGGGGGGTATTTCTATGGCTACACCTTC. As protein: CASSPTGGYFYGYTF.

The gene calls are TRBV18 and TRBJ2-5, with D tentatively TRBD2 (5 bases). Trimming took off 6 bases at V and 3 bases at J, with 14 bases between the two ends. CDR3 length equals 14 residues. Germline V CDR1 and CDR2: KGHSH, LQKENI. CDR3 sequence: CASSPSRREETQYF. CDR3 bases: TGTGCCAGCTCGCCTTCTAGGCGGGAAGAGACCCAGTACTTC.

The chain recombines TRBV28 with TRBJ2-1; TRBD1 is a possible D gene (6 bases). Trimming removed 7 bases at V and 6 bases at J, with 19 bases between. CDR1 is MDHEN, CDR2 SYDVKM, per germline. This CDR3 comprises 15 residues. The CDR3 DNA follows: TGTGCCAGCACTCTCAACACAGGGCGGCCCAATGAGCAGTTCTTC. Translated, it gives CASTLNTGRPNEQFF.

This rearrangement joins TRBV18 to TRBJ2-7; no firm D call. CDR1 KGHSH and CDR2 LQKENI come from the germline V gene. V lost 5 bases, J lost 0 bases, and 8 bases lay in between. The CDR3 totals 13 residues. The CDR3 is CASSAESSYEQYF. DNA of the CDR3: TGTGCCAGCTCAGCCGAGAGCTCCTACGAGCAGTACTTC.

The CDR3 reads CASSPWGGGGYTF. The CDR3, as DNA: TGTGCCAGCAGTCCCTGGGGAGGAGGGGGCTACACCTTC. V gene TRBV2 combines with J gene TRBJ1-2, with D unresolved. CDR3 length equals 13 residues. V shed 5 bases and J shed 8 bases, with 15 bases lying between them. Germline V CDR1 and CDR2: SNHLY, FYNNEI.

This sequence joins TRBV18 and TRBJ2-6; tentative D call: TRBD1 (5 bases). The germline CDR1 and CDR2 sequences are KGHSH and LQKENI. V dropped 0 bases and J dropped 2 bases, with 5 bases sitting between them. This CDR3 has 15 residues. The CDR3 protein is CASSPPTAGANVLTF. The CDR3 DNA reads TGTGCCAGCTCACCACCGACAGCTGGGGCCAACGTCCTGACTTTC.

This chain connects TRBV27 to TRBJ1-2; tentatively, D is TRBD1 (6 bases). V lost 5 bases and J lost 7, with 17 bases in between. Germline V CDR1 and CDR2: MNHEY, SMNVEV (reference sequence). The CDR3 spans 14 residues. The CDR3 nucleotides are TGTGCCAGCAGTCCTCCGGGACATATGGTTGGCTACACCTTC. Translation: CASSPPGHMVGYTF.

This rearrangement joins TRBV28 to TRBJ1-1, with a tentative D call TRBD1 (5 bases). The CDR3 extends over 16 amino acids. Germline V lookup: CDR1 MDHEN, CDR2 SYDVKM. V lost 6 bases to trimming and J lost 1 base, with 18 bases between them. CDR3 amino acids: CASSPSSRAQNTEAFF. CDR3 sequence (DNA): TGTGCCAGCAGCCCCTCGAGCAGGGCCCAGAACACTGAAGCTTTCTTT.

The chain carries TRBV2 and TRBJ1-5, with TRBD1 matching over 7 bases. Germline lookup yields CDR1 SNHLY and CDR2 FYNNEI. This CDR3 contains 15 residues. Losses at the gene ends were 6 bases for V and 4 bases for J; bases not matched to a gene: 9. The CDR3 sequence is CASSEEQGRNQPQHF. The CDR3 DNA is TGTGCCAGCAGCGAGGAACAGGGGAGGAATCAGCCCCAGCATTTT. Full variable domain (missing parts from reference TRBV2 and TRBJ1-5): EPEVTQTPSHQVTQMGQEVILRCVPISNHLYFYWYRQILGQKVEFLVSFYNNEISEKSEIFDDQFSVERPDGSNFTLKIRSTKLEDSAMYFCASSEEQGRNQPQHFGDGTRLSIL.

The CDR3 bases are TGTGCCAGCAGTTACGGGGGACTAGCGGGGGCGATCACAGATACGCAGTATTTT. It is translated as CASSYGGLAGAITDTQYF. V gene TRBV6-2 or TRBV6-3 combines with J gene TRBJ2-3, with 14 bases that match TRBD2. V lost 2 bases to trimming and J lost 2 bases; unmatched junction nucleotides: 6. CDR1 and CDR2 (germline): MNHEY, SVGEGT. The CDR3 has 18 residues.